Listed below are T cell receptor beta chains from one sample, sequenced in a study of PD-1 blockade in classical Hodgkin lymphoma. Produced via immunoSEQ multiplex PCR; TCRdb's table is partial and in-frame only. The top ten clones hold more than 2% of a sample with 70,000 or so clones, about 93% of them seen once. The sample comprised peripheral blood mononuclear cells (PBMCs). All receptors come from a human donor with classical Hodgkin lymphoma. Both conserved end residues are part of each CDR3. The order of the fields is D gene, clone size, J gene, V gene, CDR3 protein, CDR3 DNA. The D gene is left open where the match is weak. Size tells how often a clone was seen (once, few, many) or the class of an expanded clone, and some rows leave it out.

TRBD1 | NA | TRBJ2-7 | TRBV6-1 | CASSELTGGPYEQYF | TGTGCCAGCAGTGAACTAACAGGGGGCCCCTACGAGCAGTACTTC
NA | NA | TRBJ2-1 | TRBV9 | CASSPQGPGNEQFF | TGTGCCAGCAGCCCGCAGGGCCCCGGGAATGAGCAGTTCTTC
NA | NA | TRBJ1-3 | TRBV5-1 | CASSLVGSPSGNTIYF | TGCGCCAGCAGCTTGGTAGGCTCTCCCTCCGGAAACACCATATATTTT
NA | NA | TRBJ2-7 | TRBV5-1 | CASSSESSALGDEQYF | TGCGCCAGCAGCTCGGAGTCGAGTGCCCTCGGGGACGAGCAGTACTTC
TRBD2 | NA | TRBJ2-5 | TRBV5-1 | CASSFFVRTSGGETQYF | TGCGCCAGCAGCTTCTTTGTAAGGACTAGCGGGGGGGAGACCCAGTACTTC
NA | once | TRBJ2-2 | TRBV7-7 | CASSPTGTGELFF | TGTGCCAGCAGTCCAACGGGGACCGGGGAGCTGTTTTTT
NA | NA | TRBJ2-7 | TRBV6-6 | CASSYFRNNYEQYF | TGTGCCAGCAGTTACTTCAGGAATAACTACGAGCAGTACTTC
NA | NA | TRBJ1-1 | TRBV7-9 | CASSPRRGTEAFF | TGTGCCAGCAGCCCTAGGCGGGGCACTGAAGCTTTCTTT
NA | NA | TRBJ1-6 | TRBV6-5 | CASSYSTGRINSPLHF | TGTGCCAGCAGTTACTCGACAGGTCGAATTAATTCACCCCTCCACTTT
NA | NA | TRBJ1-2 | TRBV28 | CASSLQGSNYGYTF | TGTGCCAGCAGTTTACAGGGGTCAAACTATGGCTACACCTTC
NA | NA | TRBJ1-5 | TRBV7-9 | CASSLATSQPQHF | TGTGCCAGCAGCTTAGCCACGAGTCAGCCCCAGCATTTT
TRBD2 | NA | TRBJ2-5 | TRBV15 | CATSRGRAGGETQYF | TGTGCCACCAGCAGGGGCAGAGCGGGGGGAGAGACCCAGTACTTC
TRBD2 | once | TRBJ2-1 | TRBV4-3 | CASSQRLAGELNEQFF | TGCGCCAGCAGCCAGCGACTAGCGGGAGAACTGAATGAGCAGTTCTTC
NA | NA | TRBJ1-2 | TRBV5-4 | CASSFRGAHGYTF | TGTGCCAGCAGCTTTCGGGGGGCGCACGGCTACACCTTC
NA | NA | TRBJ1-1 | TRBV20-1 | CSARGGTEAFF | TGCAGTGCTAGAGGAGGCACTGAAGCTTTCTTT
NA | NA | TRBJ1-2 | TRBV29-1 | CSVELIANYGYTF | TGCAGCGTTGAACTAATAGCTAACTATGGCTACACCTTC
NA | NA | TRBJ2-1 | TRBV20-1 | CSAYLYNEQFF | TGCAGTGCGTATCTTTACAATGAGCAGTTCTTC
TRBD1 | NA | TRBJ2-1 | TRBV5-1 | CASSLGDRENEQFF | TGCGCCAGCAGCTTGGGGGACAGGGAGAATGAGCAGTTCTTC
NA | NA | TRBJ2-3 | TRBV20-1 | CSASYTDTQYF | TGCAGTGCTAGCTACACAGATACGCAGTATTTT
NA | once | TRBJ2-1 | TRBV7-8 | CASSFLGLGGDEQFF | TGTGCCAGCAGCTTCCTTGGCTTAGGGGGGGATGAGCAGTTCTTC
TRBD1 | NA | TRBJ1-2 | TRBV7-9 | CASSPDRNYGYTF | TGTGCCAGCAGCCCGGACAGGAACTATGGCTACACCTTC
NA | NA | TRBJ1-6 | TRBV6-1 | CASSAGGWDSPLHF | TGTGCCAGCAGTGCCGGGGGTTGGGATTCACCCCTCCACTTT
TRBD1 | NA | TRBJ1-5 | TRBV6-5 | CASSYRTGAGQPQHF | TGTGCCAGCAGTTACCGGACAGGGGCTGGGCAGCCCCAGCATTTT
NA | NA | TRBJ2-1 | TRBV28 | CASTRSLQQFF | TGTGCCAGCACCAGAAGCCTGCAGCAGTTCTTC
NA | NA | TRBJ1-3 | TRBV18 | CASSLPGDTIYF | TGTGCCAGCTCCCTCCCCGGCGACACCATATATTTT
NA | NA | TRBJ2-7 | TRBV5-5 | CASSFLPTYEQYF | TGTGCCAGCAGCTTTCTACCTACCTACGAGCAGTACTTC
TRBD1 | NA | TRBJ1-2 | TRBV28 | CASSFGSGGARYGYTF | TGTGCCAGCAGTTTCGGCTCAGGGGGCGCACGGTATGGCTACACCTTC
NA | NA | TRBJ2-7 | TRBV21-1 | CASSKEARGTYEQYF | TGTGCCAGCAGCAAAGAAGCCAGGGGGACTTACGAGCAGTACTTC
NA | NA | TRBJ1-1 | TRBV4-1 | CASSQGAMNTEAFF | TGCGCCAGCAGCCAAGGGGCAATGAACACTGAAGCTTTCTTT
NA | NA | TRBJ1-3 | TRBV18 | CASSLQTDTGNTIYF | TGTGCCAGCTCACTACAGACCGATACGGGAAACACCATATATTTT
NA | NA | TRBJ1-3 | TRBV6-5 | CASGGAEGNTIYF | TGTGCCAGCGGGGGGGCTGAAGGAAACACCATATATTTT
TRBD2 | NA | TRBJ2-6 | TRBV28 | CASSSSGGGANVLTF | TGTGCCAGCAGCTCTAGCGGGGGAGGGGCCAACGTCCTGACTTTC
TRBD2 | few | TRBJ2-5 | TRBV6-5 | CASSYGRGAETQYF | TGTGCCAGCAGTTATGGGCGGGGGGCCGAGACCCAGTACTTC